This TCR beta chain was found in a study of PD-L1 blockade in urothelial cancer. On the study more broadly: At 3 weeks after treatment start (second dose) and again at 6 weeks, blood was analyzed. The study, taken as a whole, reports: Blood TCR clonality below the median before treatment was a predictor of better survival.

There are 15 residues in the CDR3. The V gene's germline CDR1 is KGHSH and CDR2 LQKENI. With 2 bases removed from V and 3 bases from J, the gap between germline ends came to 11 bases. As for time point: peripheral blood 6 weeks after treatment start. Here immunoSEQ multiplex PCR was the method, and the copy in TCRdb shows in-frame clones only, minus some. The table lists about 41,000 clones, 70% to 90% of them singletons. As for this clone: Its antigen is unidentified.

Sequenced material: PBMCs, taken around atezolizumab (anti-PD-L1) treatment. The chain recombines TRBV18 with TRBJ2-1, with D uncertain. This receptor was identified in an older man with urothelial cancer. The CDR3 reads CASSPDSTLYNEQFF. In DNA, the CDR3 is TGTGCCAGCTCACCAGACTCGACCCTCTACAATGAGCAGTTCTTC. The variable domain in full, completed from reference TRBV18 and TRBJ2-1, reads NAGVMQNPRHLVRRRGQEARLRCSPMKGHSHVYWYRQLPEEGLKFMVYLQKENIIDESGMPKERFSAEFPKEGPSILRIQQVVRGDSAAYFCASSPDSTLYNEQFFGPGTRLTVL.